The 10 T cell receptor beta chains below come from one sample, sequenced in a study of blood T cell repertoires in COVID-19. Measured with immunoSEQ multiplex PCR; TCRdb has only the in-frame clones, and not every one. The sample consists of 250,000 or so clones, around nine tenths of them appearing once. Source material: peripheral blood. The source is a man aged 35-49 years with active or convalescent COVID-19.

The rearrangement joins TRBV20-1 to TRBJ1-1, with a weak D call TRBD1 (5 bases). CDR1 DFQATT and CDR2 SNEGSKA come from the germline V gene (reference sequence). The CDR3 loop spans 11 amino acids. V gave up 7 bases and J gave up 8 bases, with 14 bases separating them. The CDR3 DNA is TGCAGTGTTATCTTACACAGGGAAGCTTTCTTT. Translated: CSVILHREAFF.

This sequence joins TRBV11-3 and TRBJ2-7, with 14 nucleotides matching TRBD2. After removal of 5 bases from V and 4 bases from J, the junction contained 4 bases not matched to a gene. Germline assignment: CDR1 SGHNT and CDR2 YENEEA. This CDR3 spans 15 amino acids. The DNA of the CDR3 is TGTGCCAGCAGCCCGGGGACTAGCGGGAGATACGAGCAGTACTTC. This encodes CASSPGTSGRYEQYF.

The chain has TRBV3-1 (or the pseudogene TRBV3-2) and TRBJ1-3, with TRBD1 matching 8 bases. CDR1 is LGHDT and CDR2 is YNNKEL in the germline V gene (reference sequence). The ends lost 6 bases at V and 4 bases at J; junction bases unmatched: 14. This CDR3 comprises 17 residues. Here the CDR3 reads CASRQTSGTGAGNTIYF. As DNA, the CDR3 is TGTGCCAGCAGACAAACGTCCGGGACAGGTGCCGGAAACACCATATATTTT.

The rearrangement uses TRBV3-1 (or the pseudogene TRBV3-2) and TRBJ2-2; 9 positions match TRBD2. With V trimmed by 5 bases and J by 4 bases, 2 bases remained unmatched. CDR3 size: 14 residues. The germline V gene encodes CDR1 LGHDT and CDR2 YNNKEL (reference sequence). The DNA for the CDR3 is TGTGCCAGCAGCTCTAGCGGGACCACCGGGGAGCTGTTTTTT. Translation: CASSSSGTTGELFF.

The rearrangement links TRBV10-3 to TRBJ2-7; 8 positions match TRBD1. Germline loops: CDR1 ENHRY, CDR2 SYGVKD. The CDR3 totals 14 residues. J gave up 3 bases and V 5 bases, and 6 bases lay outside the gene matches. The CDR3 reads CAISKTGANYEQYF. DNA of the CDR3: TGTGCCATCAGTAAGACAGGGGCCAACTACGAGCAGTACTTC.

The chain combines TRBV2 with TRBJ1-2; 10 bases align to TRBD1. The CDR3 loop spans 15 amino acids. V lost 6 bases, J lost 7 bases, and 11 bases stayed unmatched. CDR1 and CDR2 from the germline V gene are SNHLY and FYNNEI. The DNA of the CDR3 is TGTGCCAGCAGGAATATTCGGGACAGGGGCTCTGGCTACACCTTC. Translating gives CASRNIRDRGSGYTF.

The chain employs TRBV19 and TRBJ2-3, with 8 bases matching TRBD2. V trimming: 3 bases; J trimming: 8 bases; junction bases outside the gene matches: 7. CDR3 length: 14 residues. Germline loops: CDR1 LNHDA, CDR2 SQIVND (reference sequence). CDR3 sequence (DNA): TGTGCCAGTAGTATTGACGCTCGGGAGGGTACGCAGTATTTT. Translated, it gives CASSIDAREGTQYF.

This chain links TRBV5-1 with TRBJ1-2, with 9 bases aligning to TRBD1. The CDR3 covers 16 residues. V lost 3 bases and J lost 8; bases outside the gene matches: 14. Germline-derived CDR1 and CDR2 are SGHRS and YFSETQ. The chain's CDR3 is CASSSGTGFGYWGYTF. In nucleotides, the CDR3 is TGCGCCAGCAGCTCCGGGACAGGGTTCGGGTATTGGGGCTACACCTTC.

The J gene is TRBJ1-1, the V gene TRBV7-3; the match to TRBD1 covers 7 bases. V lost 5 bases, J lost 6 bases, and 6 bases stayed unmatched. Germline V gives CDR1 SGHTA, CDR2 FQGTGA. The CDR3 is made up of 13 amino acids. The CDR3, as DNA: TGTGCCAGCAGCCCCGGGACAGTTCCTGAAGCTTTCTTT. Residues: CASSPGTVPEAFF.

CDR3 protein: CASRPLVGGPTEAFF. Written as DNA, the CDR3 is TGTGCCAGTAGACCCTTGGTGGGGGGGCCCACTGAAGCTTTCTTT. This chain links TRBV27 with TRBJ1-1; TRBD1 might be the D (6 bases). V was pared by 9 bases and J by 4 bases, with 21 bases between. The CDR3 is 15 residues long. CDR1 and CDR2 (germline): MNHEY, SMNVEV (reference sequence).